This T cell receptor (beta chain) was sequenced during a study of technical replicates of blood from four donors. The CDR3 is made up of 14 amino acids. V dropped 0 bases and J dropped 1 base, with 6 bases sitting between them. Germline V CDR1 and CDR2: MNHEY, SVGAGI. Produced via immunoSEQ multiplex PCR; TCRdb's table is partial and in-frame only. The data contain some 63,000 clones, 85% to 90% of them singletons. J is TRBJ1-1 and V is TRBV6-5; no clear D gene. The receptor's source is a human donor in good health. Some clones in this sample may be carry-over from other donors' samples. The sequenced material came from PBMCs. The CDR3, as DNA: TGTGCCAGCAGTTACTCCGAGGCGAACACTGAAGCTTTCTTT. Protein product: CASSYSEANTEAFF.